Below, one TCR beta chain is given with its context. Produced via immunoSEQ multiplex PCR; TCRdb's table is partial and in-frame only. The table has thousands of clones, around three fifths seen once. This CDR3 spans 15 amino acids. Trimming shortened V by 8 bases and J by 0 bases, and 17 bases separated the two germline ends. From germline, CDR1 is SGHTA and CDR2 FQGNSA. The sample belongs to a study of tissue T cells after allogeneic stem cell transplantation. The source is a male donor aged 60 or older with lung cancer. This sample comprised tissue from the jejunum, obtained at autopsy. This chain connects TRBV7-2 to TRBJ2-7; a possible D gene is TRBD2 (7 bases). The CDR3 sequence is CASFGGRGSSYEQYF. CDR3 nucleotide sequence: TGTGCCAGCTTCGGGGGGCGGGGGAGCTCCTACGAGCAGTACTTC.